This T cell receptor beta chain was profiled in a study of OX40 agonist ivuxolimab in advanced cancers. About the research overall: Of the participants, under 50% had some prior anti-PD-1, anti-PD-L1 or anti-CTLA-4 therapy, which was allowed. Study outcomes and limitations: Clonal expansion by week 6 occurred in CD4+ and CD8+ blood T cells (at 0.1 to 3.0 mg/kg). Low normalized T-cell clonal expansion was additionally recorded for some nonresponders.

Note on this clone: Its antigen is not known.

The table came from immunoSEQ multiplex PCR; TCRdb's copy has only in-frame clones and leaves some out. The sample lists some 82,000 clones, 91% occurring once. V lost 5 bases to trimming and J lost 3 bases; unmatched junction nucleotides: 16. This CDR3 region has 19 residues. The germline CDR1 and CDR2 sequences are SGHTA and FQGNSA. V is TRBV7-2 and J is TRBJ2-7; 13 bases line up with TRBD2. This specimen was CD4+ or CD8+ T cells sorted from blood, taken in a trial of the OX40 agonist ivuxolimab. This clonotype was sampled from an adult with an advanced solid tumor such as melanoma, head and neck, liver or kidney cancer. The CDR3 here is CASSPAVWGTSGISYEQYF. In DNA, the CDR3 is TGTGCCAGCAGCCCTGCGGTATGGGGGACTAGCGGGATAAGCTACGAGCAGTACTTC.